This T cell receptor (beta chain) was documented in a study of human T cells and chemical hapten exposure. Time point given: pre-sensitization, week 0. The sample's treatment: therapeutic diphenylcyclopropenone sensitization with weekly scalp DPC. Sample donors consisted of patients with alopecia, aged 18 to 70 years, who were suitable for DPC. CDR3 length: 15 amino acids. V lost 2 bases and J 1 base, leaving 9 bases between the germline ends. Germline CDR1 is SGHRS and CDR2 is YFSETQ. TCRdb passed the RACE reads through MiXCR, listing each CDR3 protein once. The table shows 300,000 to 400,000 distinct CDR3 sequences, with 4% to 6% occurring only once. This clonotype was counted between two and nine times.

The chain couples TRBV5-1 to TRBJ1-4; a possible D gene is TRBD1 (5 bases). The source was whole blood, collected in connection with sensitization to the hapten diphenylcyclopropenone (DPC). The sequence was obtained from a woman aged 45-60 years with alopecia areata. Some clones in this sample may be carry-over from other donors' samples. The CDR3 sequence is CASSFSGGTNEKLFF. In DNA, the CDR3 is TGCGCCAGCAGCTTCTCCGGGGGAACTAATGAAAAACTGTTTTTT.